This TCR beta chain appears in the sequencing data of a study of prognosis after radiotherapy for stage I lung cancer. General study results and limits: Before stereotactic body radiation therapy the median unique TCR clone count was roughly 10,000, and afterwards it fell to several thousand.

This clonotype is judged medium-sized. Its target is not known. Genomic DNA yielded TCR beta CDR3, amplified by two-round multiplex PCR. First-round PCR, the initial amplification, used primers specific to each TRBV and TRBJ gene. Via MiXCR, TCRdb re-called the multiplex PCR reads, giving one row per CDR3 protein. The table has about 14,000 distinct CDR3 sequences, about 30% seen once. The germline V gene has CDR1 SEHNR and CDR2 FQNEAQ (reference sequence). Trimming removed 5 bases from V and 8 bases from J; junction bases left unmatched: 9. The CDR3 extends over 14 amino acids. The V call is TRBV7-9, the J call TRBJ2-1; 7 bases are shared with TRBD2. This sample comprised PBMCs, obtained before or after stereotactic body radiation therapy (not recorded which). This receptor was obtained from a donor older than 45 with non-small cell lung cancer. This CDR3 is CASSLLGREYEQFF. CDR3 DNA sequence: TGTGCCAGCAGCCTCCTGGGGCGGGAGTATGAGCAGTTCTTC.